This section outlines one T cell receptor beta chain sequence together with its context. Its specificity is not known. The entry originates in a study of response to subunit inactivated influenza vaccine. Broader study findings: Each seasonal flu vaccination may recruit only limited new T cells, authors suggested.

TCRdb re-derived calls from the RT-PCR reads in MiXCR, one entry per CDR3 protein. Among approximately 500,000 distinct CDR3 sequences listed, around 15% were seen once. CDR1 is SQVTM and CDR2 is ANQGSEA in the germline V gene. There are 12 residues in the CDR3. V was clipped by 2 bases and J by 7 bases, with 11 bases between them. The sequences come from PBMCs from blood, collected 11 to 12 days after vaccination. The rearrangement uses TRBV29-1 and TRBJ1-1; perhaps TRBD1 as D (5 bases). The receptor comes from a man in his forties or fifties who received an inactivated influenza vaccine. CDR3 coding DNA: TGCAGCGTTGAAAGGGGCACAGTTGAAGCTTTCTTT. Amino acids: CSVERGTVEAFF.